This TCR beta chain was recovered during a study of cytotoxic CD8 clonotypes in ibrutinib-treated CLL. Study-level background: Response material was collected after a median about 12 months of treatment, range 6 to 36.

Clones were sequenced by immunoSEQ multiplex PCR, and TCRdb holds only the in-frame ones, with some missing. The top ten clones hold about an eighth of a sample with 150,000 to 250,000 clones, approximately 72% of them seen once. Germline V gene data show CDR1 as SGHTA and CDR2 as FQGTGA. CDR3 size: 13 residues. V lost 1 base and J 5 bases, leaving 6 bases between the germline ends. Overall study results and limits: Clonality at baseline surpassed age-matched healthy donors and tracked circulating CD8+ T-cell counts.

On this clone: Its matching antigen is unknown.

This material consisted of PBMCs, taken after 24 months of ibrutinib treatment. The chain uses TRBV7-3 and TRBJ2-4, with D uncertain. This TCR was recovered from a human donor with chronic lymphocytic leukemia. CDR3 residues: CASSLNPQNIQYF. In DNA form, the CDR3 reads TGTGCCAGCAGCTTAAATCCACAAAACATTCAGTACTTC.